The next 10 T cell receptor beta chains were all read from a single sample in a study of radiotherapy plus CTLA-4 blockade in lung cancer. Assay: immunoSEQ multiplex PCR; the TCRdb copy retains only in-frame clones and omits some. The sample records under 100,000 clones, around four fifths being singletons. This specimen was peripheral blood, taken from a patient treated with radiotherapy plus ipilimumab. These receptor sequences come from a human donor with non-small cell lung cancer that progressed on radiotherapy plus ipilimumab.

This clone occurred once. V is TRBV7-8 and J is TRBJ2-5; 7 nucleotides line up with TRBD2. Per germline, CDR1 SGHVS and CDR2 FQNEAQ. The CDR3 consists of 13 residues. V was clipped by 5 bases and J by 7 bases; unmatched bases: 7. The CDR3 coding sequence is TGTGCCAGCAGCCCGCGGGAGACGGGGACCCAGTACTTC. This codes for CASSPRETGTQYF.

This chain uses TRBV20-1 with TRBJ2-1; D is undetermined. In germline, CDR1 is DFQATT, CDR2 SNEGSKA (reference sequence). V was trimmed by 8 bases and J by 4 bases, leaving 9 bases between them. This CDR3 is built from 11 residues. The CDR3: CSFVPYNEQFF. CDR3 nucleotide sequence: TGCAGTTTCGTTCCTTACAATGAGCAGTTCTTC.

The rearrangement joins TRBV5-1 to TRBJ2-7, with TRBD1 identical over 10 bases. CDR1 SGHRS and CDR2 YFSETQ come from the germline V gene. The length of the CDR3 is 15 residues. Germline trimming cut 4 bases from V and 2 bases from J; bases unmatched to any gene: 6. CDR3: CASSPKTGGPYEQYF. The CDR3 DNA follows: TGCGCCAGCAGCCCTAAGACAGGGGGCCCCTACGAGCAGTACTTC.

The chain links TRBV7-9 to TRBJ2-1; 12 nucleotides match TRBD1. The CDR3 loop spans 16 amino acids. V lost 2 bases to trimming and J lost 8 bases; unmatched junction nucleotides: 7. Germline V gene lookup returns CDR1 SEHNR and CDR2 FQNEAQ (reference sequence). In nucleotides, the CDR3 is TGTGCCAGCAGCTTAACCGGGACAGGGGGCATGTATGAGCAGTTCTTC. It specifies CASSLTGTGGMYEQFF.

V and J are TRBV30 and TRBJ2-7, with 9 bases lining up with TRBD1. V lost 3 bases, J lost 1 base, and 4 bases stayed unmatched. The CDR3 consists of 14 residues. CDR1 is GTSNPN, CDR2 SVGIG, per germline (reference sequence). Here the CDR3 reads CAWSIGTGSYEQYF. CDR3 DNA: TGTGCCTGGAGCATCGGGACAGGGTCCTACGAGCAGTACTTC.

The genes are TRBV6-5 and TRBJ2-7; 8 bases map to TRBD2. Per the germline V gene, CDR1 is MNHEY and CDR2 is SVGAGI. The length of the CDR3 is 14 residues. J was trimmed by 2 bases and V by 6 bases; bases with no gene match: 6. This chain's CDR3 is CASSRTSGPYEQYF. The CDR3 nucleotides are TGTGCCAGCAGCCGAACTAGCGGACCCTACGAGCAGTACTTC.

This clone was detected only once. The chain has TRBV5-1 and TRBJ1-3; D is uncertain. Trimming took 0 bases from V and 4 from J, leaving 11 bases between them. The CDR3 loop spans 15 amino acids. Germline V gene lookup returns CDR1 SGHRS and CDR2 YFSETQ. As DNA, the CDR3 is TGCGCCAGCAGCTTGGATCGTGCTGACGGAAACACCATATATTTT. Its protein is CASSLDRADGNTIYF.

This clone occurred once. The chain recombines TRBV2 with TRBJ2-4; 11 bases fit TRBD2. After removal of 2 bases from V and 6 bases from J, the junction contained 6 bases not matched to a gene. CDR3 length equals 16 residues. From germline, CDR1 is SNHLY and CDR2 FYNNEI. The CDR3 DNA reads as TGTGCCAGCAGTGAACTAGCGGGGGGACGGGGAAACATTCAGTACTTC. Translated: CASSELAGGRGNIQYF.

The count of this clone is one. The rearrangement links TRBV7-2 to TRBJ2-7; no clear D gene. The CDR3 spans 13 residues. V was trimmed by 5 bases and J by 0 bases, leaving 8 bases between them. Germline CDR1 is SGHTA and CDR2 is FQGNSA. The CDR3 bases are TGTGCCAGCAGCCTTATACCCTCCTACGAGCAGTACTTC. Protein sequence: CASSLIPSYEQYF.

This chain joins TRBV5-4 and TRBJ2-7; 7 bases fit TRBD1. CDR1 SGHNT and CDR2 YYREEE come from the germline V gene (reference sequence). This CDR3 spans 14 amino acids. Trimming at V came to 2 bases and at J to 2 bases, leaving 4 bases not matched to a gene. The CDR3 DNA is TGTGCCAGCAGCTTACGGGACAGACCCTACGAGCAGTACTTC. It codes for CASSLRDRPYEQYF.